Shown below are 10 T cell receptor beta chains from a single sample sequenced in a study of control samples from healthy donors and cancer patients (dated by TCRdb to the early 2020s). Library construction relied on the immunoSEQ multiplex PCR assay. This immuneACCESS table, as held by TCRdb, lists in-frame sequences with V and J called but not all clones. Of the missing ones, under half trace to an unresolved V gene in checked studies; the others have no known cause. Here the sample has 150,000 to 200,000 clones; around 94% occur a single time. The top ten clones comprise 1.3% of the sample. Sequenced: blood. Receptor source: a young woman in good health.

V usage is TRBV4-2 and J usage is TRBJ1-5, with D uncertain. Germline V lookup: CDR1 LGHNA, CDR2 YNFKEQ. This CDR3 has 15 amino acids. V shed 0 bases and J shed 2 bases, with 8 bases lying between them. The CDR3 nucleotides are TGTGCCAGCAGCCAAGATTTTTCCGGCAATCAGCCCCAGCATTTT. As protein: CASSQDFSGNQPQHF.

This chain connects TRBV4-1 to TRBJ2-1; TRBD2 matches 9 bases. The CDR3 extends over 17 amino acids. Germline V gene lookup returns CDR1 MGHRA and CDR2 YSYEKL. With V trimmed by 4 bases and J by 2 bases, 9 bases remained unmatched. Here the CDR3 reads CASSLQRREGPYNEQFF. CDR3 bases: TGCGCCAGCAGCCTACAAAGGCGGGAGGGCCCCTACAATGAGCAGTTCTTC.

The V gene is TRBV27, the J gene TRBJ1-6, with D unclear. There are 12 residues in the CDR3. V was clipped by 3 bases and J by 8 bases, with 5 bases between them. CDR1 is MNHEY, CDR2 SMNVEV, per germline (reference sequence). The CDR3 DNA reads as TGTGCCAGCAGTTTCGGGTATTCACCCCTCCACTTT. Amino acids: CASSFGYSPLHF.

The CDR3 region is CATSDPGTTDTQYF. CDR3 in DNA: TGTGCCACCAGTGACCCCGGAACCACAGATACGCAGTATTTT. The chain is built from TRBV24-1 and TRBJ2-3; the D is unclear. V was cut by 4 bases and J by 2 bases, with 9 bases left in between. The V gene's germline CDR1 is KGHDR and CDR2 SFDVKD. CDR3 length equals 14 residues.

The chain carries TRBV5-1 and TRBJ2-1; 10 bases are shared with TRBD2. V lost 6 bases, J lost 8 bases, and 14 bases stayed unmatched. The CDR3 runs 16 residues. CDR1 and CDR2 (germline): SGHRS, YFSETQ. In nucleotides, the CDR3 is TGCGCCAGCACTACTGGAGGGTCTAGCGGGAGTGATGAGCAGTTCTTC. The encoded protein is CASTTGGSSGSDEQFF.

The rearrangement uses TRBV7-2 and TRBJ2-3, with D perhaps being TRBD1 or TRBD2 (5 bases each). Trimming pared 5 bases from V and 4 bases from J, leaving 13 bases between. The length of the CDR3 is 14 residues. The germline CDR1 and CDR2 sequences are SGHTA and FQGNSA. CDR3 bases: TGTGCCAGCAGCCCGGGACCTCCCCCAGATACGCAGTATTTT. Protein sequence: CASSPGPPPDTQYF.

The J gene is TRBJ2-2, the V gene TRBV6-5; D is possibly TRBD2 (6 bases). Per the germline V gene, CDR1 is MNHEY and CDR2 is SVGAGI. V lost 8 bases and J lost 4, with 11 bases in between. This CDR3 region has 13 residues. The CDR3 protein is CASRRDFTGELFF. The CDR3 nucleotides read TGTGCCAGCCGGCGGGACTTCACCGGGGAGCTGTTTTTT.

The rearrangement links TRBV3-1 (or the pseudogene TRBV3-2) to TRBJ1-1, with D maybe TRBD1 (5 bases). Per germline, CDR1 LGHDT and CDR2 YNNKEL (reference sequence). The V gene lost 4 bases and the J gene lost 1 base, with 16 bases spanning the gap. CDR3 length: 16 residues. CDR3 bases: TGTGCCAGCAGCCCCTACCCAGGGACCCAGAACACTGAAGCTTTCTTT. This encodes CASSPYPGTQNTEAFF.

The rearrangement links TRBV28 to TRBJ1-5, with D maybe TRBD1 (6 bases). V was clipped by 6 bases and J by 2 bases, with 17 bases between them. The CDR3 runs 16 residues. CDR1 and CDR2 (germline): MDHEN, SYDVKM. CDR3 region: CASRPPQGKRNQPQHF. DNA of the CDR3: TGTGCCAGCAGGCCTCCTCAGGGGAAGCGCAATCAGCCCCAGCATTTT.

The V call is TRBV6-5, the J call TRBJ1-3; D perhaps matches TRBD1 (5 bases). The CDR3 extends over 14 amino acids. Germline lookup yields CDR1 MNHEY and CDR2 SVGAGI. The V end was cut by 0 bases, the J end by 3 bases, with 6 bases between. The CDR3 region is CASSYSQGGNTIYF. CDR3 bases: TGTGCCAGCAGTTACTCGCAGGGTGGAAACACCATATATTTT.